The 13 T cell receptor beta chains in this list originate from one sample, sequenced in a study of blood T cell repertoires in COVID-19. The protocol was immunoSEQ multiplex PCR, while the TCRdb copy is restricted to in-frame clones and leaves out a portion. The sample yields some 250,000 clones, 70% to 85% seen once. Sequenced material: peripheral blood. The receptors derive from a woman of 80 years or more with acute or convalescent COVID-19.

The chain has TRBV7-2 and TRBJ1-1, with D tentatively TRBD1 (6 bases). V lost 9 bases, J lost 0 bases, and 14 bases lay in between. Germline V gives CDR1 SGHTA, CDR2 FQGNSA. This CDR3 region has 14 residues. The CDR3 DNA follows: TGTGCCAGTAACCTTCCAGGGGTGAACACTGAAGCTTTCTTT. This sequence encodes CASNLPGVNTEAFF.

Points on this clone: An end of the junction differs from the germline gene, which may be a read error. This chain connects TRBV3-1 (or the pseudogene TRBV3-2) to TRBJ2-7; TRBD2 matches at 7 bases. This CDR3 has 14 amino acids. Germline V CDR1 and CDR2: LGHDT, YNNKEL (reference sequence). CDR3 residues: CASSQASGSSEQYF. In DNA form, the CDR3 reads TGTGCCAGCAGCCAAGCTAGCGGTTCCTCCGAGCAGTACTTC.

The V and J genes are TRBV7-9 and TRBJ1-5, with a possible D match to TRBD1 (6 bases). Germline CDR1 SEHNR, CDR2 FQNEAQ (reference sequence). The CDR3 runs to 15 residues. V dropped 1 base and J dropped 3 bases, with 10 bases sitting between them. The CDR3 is CASSLGGGFNQPQHF. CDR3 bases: TGTGCCAGCAGCTTAGGAGGGGGATTCAATCAGCCCCAGCATTTT.

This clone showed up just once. The CDR3 region is CASSLESVYGYTF. The CDR3, as DNA: TGTGCCAGCAGCTTGGAGTCAGTCTATGGCTACACCTTC. The chain recombines TRBV5-4 with TRBJ1-2; D is unclear. The CDR3 length is 13 residues. Germline loops: CDR1 SGHNT, CDR2 YYREEE (reference sequence). V was shortened by 0 bases and J by 4 bases, with 7 bases between the two germline ends. The entire variable domain, with the rest obtained from reference TRBV5-4 and TRBJ1-2, is as follows: ETGVTQSPTHLIKTRGQQVTLRCSSQSGHNTVSWYQQALGQGPQFIFQYYREEENGRGNFPPRFSGLQFPNYSSELNVNALELDDSALYLCASSLESVYGYTFGSGTRLTVV.

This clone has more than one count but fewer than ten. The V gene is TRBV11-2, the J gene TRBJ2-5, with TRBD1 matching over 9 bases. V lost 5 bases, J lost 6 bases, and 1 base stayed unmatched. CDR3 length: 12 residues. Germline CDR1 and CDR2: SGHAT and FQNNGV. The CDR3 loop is CASSGTGKTQYF. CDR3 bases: TGTGCCAGCAGCGGGACAGGGAAGACCCAGTACTTC.

CDR3 sequence (DNA): TGCGCCAGCAGTGATAGGCAGAAGGGGACAGTTAATTCACCCCTCCACTTT. Translation gives CASSDRQKGTVNSPLHF. V usage is TRBV10-1 and J usage is TRBJ1-6; 7 bases line up with TRBD1. The CDR3 extends over 17 amino acids. Germline-derived CDR1 and CDR2 are WNHNN and SYGVQD (reference sequence). After removal of 3 bases from V and 6 bases from J, the junction contained 11 bases not matched to a gene.

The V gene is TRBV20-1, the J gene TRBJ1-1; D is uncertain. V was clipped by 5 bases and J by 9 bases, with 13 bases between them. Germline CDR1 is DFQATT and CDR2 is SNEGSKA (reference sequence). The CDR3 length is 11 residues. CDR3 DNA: TGCAGTGCTGCCCGGACTGGACAAGCTTTCTTT. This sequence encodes CSAARTGQAFF.

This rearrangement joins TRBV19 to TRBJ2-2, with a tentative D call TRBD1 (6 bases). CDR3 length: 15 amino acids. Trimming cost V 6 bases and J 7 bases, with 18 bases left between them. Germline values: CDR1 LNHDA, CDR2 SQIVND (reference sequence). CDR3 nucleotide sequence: TGTGCCAGTAGCAGAAACAGGGATAAGGTCGGGGAGCTGTTTTTT. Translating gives CASSRNRDKVGELFF.

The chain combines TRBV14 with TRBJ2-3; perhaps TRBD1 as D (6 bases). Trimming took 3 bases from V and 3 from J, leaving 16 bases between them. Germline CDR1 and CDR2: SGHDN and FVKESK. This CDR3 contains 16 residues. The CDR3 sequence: CASSQRTATRTDTQYF. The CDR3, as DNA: TGTGCCAGCAGCCAGAGGACAGCAACGAGGACAGATACGCAGTATTTT.

DNA for the CDR3: TGTGCCAGCAGCCAAAAAATCCAGACTAGACGGCTATACGAGCAGTACTTC. Its translation: CASSQKIQTRRLYEQYF. The chain employs TRBV14 and TRBJ2-7; D possibly corresponds to TRBD2 (6 bases). The CDR3 is 17 amino acids. Germline V gene sequence: CDR1 SGHDN, CDR2 FVKESK. Trimming took off 2 bases at V and 4 bases at J, with 21 bases between the two ends.

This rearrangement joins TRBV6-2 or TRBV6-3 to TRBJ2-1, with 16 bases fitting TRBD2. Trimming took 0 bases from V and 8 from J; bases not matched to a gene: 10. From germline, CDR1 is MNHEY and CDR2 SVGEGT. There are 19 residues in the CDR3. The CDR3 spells CASSYSGLAGGQPGDEQFF. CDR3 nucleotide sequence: TGTGCCAGCAGTTACTCGGGACTAGCGGGAGGGCAGCCAGGGGATGAGCAGTTCTTC.

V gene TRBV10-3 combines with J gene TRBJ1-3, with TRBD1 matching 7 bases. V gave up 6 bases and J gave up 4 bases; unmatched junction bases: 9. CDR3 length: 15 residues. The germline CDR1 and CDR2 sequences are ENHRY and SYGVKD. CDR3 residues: CAISPGQAIGNTIYF. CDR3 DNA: TGTGCCATCAGCCCCGGACAGGCCATAGGAAACACCATATATTTT.

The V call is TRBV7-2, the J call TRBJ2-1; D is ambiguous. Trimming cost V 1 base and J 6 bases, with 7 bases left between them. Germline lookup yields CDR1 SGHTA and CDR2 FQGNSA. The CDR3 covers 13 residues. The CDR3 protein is CASSLDFLNEQFF. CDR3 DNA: TGTGCCAGCAGCTTAGACTTCCTCAATGAGCAGTTCTTC.